This TCR beta chain was profiled in a study of blood T cell repertoires in COVID-19. Looking at the study overall: COVID-19 samples, acute and convalescent, were from the United States, Italy and Spain. PBMCs, B-cell-depleted T cells, or T cells were the source of the cDNA or gDNA that made up the material.

Trimming took off 5 bases at V and 2 bases at J, with 17 bases between the two ends. CDR3 size: 16 residues. Germline V lookup: CDR1 MNHEY, CDR2 SVGEGT. In the original analysis: How many nucleated cells were present was estimated from reference gene primer amplification. Assay: immunoSEQ multiplex PCR; the TCRdb copy retains only in-frame clones and omits some. V, J and clone size reflect that table, while D and trimming were determined from the DNA. The data hold over 130,000 clones, with roughly 85% observed a single time. The clonotype was recovered from a man aged 50 or older with acute or convalescent COVID-19. Input material: peripheral blood. The chain is built from TRBV6-2 or TRBV6-3 and TRBJ2-3, with D possibly being TRBD1 (6 bases). CDR3 amino acids: CASSDPTGLTTDTQYF. The CDR3 DNA reads TGTGCCAGCAGTGACCCGACAGGCCTAACCACAGATACGCAGTATTTT.